Following are 30 T cell receptor beta chains from one sample sequenced in a study of blood T cell repertoires in COVID-19. The data were produced by immunoSEQ multiplex PCR, yet TCRdb's version contains in-frame clones alone and is incomplete. The profile shows over 100,000 clones, about four fifths of them singletons. Sequenced: peripheral blood. These receptors originate from a man aged 35-49 years with active or convalescent COVID-19.

The CDR3 spells CASSRTSGLATDTQYF. The CDR3 coding sequence is TGCGCCAGCAGCCGAACTTCGGGACTCGCCACAGATACGCAGTATTTT. The V call is TRBV5-1, the J call TRBJ2-3, with D possibly being TRBD2 (6 bases). V was clipped by 4 bases and J by 2 bases, with 17 bases between them. Germline CDR1 is SGHRS and CDR2 is YFSETQ. This CDR3 is built from 16 residues. Full variable domain (outside the CDR3, taken from reference TRBV5-1 and TRBJ2-3): KAGVTQTPRYLIKTRGQQVTLSCSPISGHRSVSWYQQTPGQGLQFLFEYFSETQRNKGNFPGRFSGRQFSNSRSEMNVSTLELGDSALYLCASSRTSGLATDTQYFGPGTRLTVL.

The chain has TRBV2 and TRBJ2-5, with 8 bases fitting TRBD1. The CDR3 is 15 residues long. Trimming cost V 5 bases and J 1 base; bases outside gene matches: 6. Per the germline V gene, CDR1 is SNHLY and CDR2 is FYNNEI. The CDR3 coding sequence is TGTGCCAGCAGTCCCCGGGACAGGCGCCAAGAGACCCAGTACTTC. The encoded protein is CASSPRDRRQETQYF. The full variable domain, completed using reference TRBV2 and TRBJ2-5, is EPEVTQTPSHQVTQMGQEVILRCVPISNHLYFYWYRQILGQKVEFLVSFYNNEISEKSEIFDDQFSVERPDGSNFTLKIRSTKLEDSAMYFCASSPRDRRQETQYFGPGTRLLVL.

This rearrangement joins TRBV4-3 to TRBJ1-6; tentatively, D is TRBD1 (6 bases). Germline CDR1 is LGHNA and CDR2 is YSLEER. The CDR3 is 15 residues long. V was cut by 0 bases and J by 9 bases, with 12 bases left in between. CDR3 in DNA: TGCGCCAGCAGCCAAGATACACAGGGTGGTTCACCCCTCCACTTT. Translation gives CASSQDTQGGSPLHF.

This clone came up a few times. The rearrangement joins TRBV29-1 to TRBJ2-1; possible D gene TRBD2, 6 bases. The germline V gene has CDR1 SQVTM and CDR2 ANQGSEA. The CDR3 has 13 amino acids. Trimming took off 1 base at V and 8 bases at J, with 12 bases between the two ends. This CDR3 is CSVEVGGDYEQFF. CDR3 bases: TGCAGCGTTGAAGTCGGTGGGGACTATGAGCAGTTCTTC.

This chain joins TRBV5-5 and TRBJ2-7, with 7 bases aligning to TRBD2. V shed 3 bases and J 2 bases; nucleotides not matched to a gene: 2. CDR3 size: 13 residues. Looked up from germline, CDR1 is SGHKS and CDR2 is YYEKEE (reference sequence). The CDR3 bases are TGTGCCAGCAGCTCGGGGGGTGCCTACGAGCAGTACTTC. Its protein is CASSSGGAYEQYF.

The rearrangement joins TRBV6-5 to TRBJ2-7; 10 bases are shared with TRBD2. CDR1 and CDR2 (germline): MNHEY, SVGAGI. This CDR3 spans 15 amino acids. J lost 2 bases, V lost 7 bases, and 8 bases had no gene match. The CDR3 sequence is CASKEIAGGTYEQYF. The CDR3 nucleotides read TGTGCCAGCAAGGAAATAGCGGGGGGAACCTACGAGCAGTACTTC.

This clone was observed a few times. The genes are TRBV5-1 and TRBJ2-1; TRBD2 matches at 9 bases. Germline loops: CDR1 SGHRS, CDR2 YFSETQ. The CDR3 runs to 15 residues. The ends lost 0 bases at V and 8 bases at J; junction bases unmatched: 6. The CDR3 spells CASSLVASGAHEQFF. As DNA, the CDR3 is TGCGCCAGCAGCTTGGTGGCTAGCGGGGCGCATGAGCAGTTCTTC.

In its sample, this clone was seen once. The chain joins TRBV19 to TRBJ2-4, with TRBD1 matching over 7 bases. Germline V CDR1 and CDR2: LNHDA, SQIVND (reference sequence). This CDR3 contains 16 residues. V lost 3 bases, J lost 0 bases, and 5 bases stayed unmatched. DNA for the CDR3: TGTGCCAGTAGTATGACAGGGCCTCTAGCCAAAAACATTCAGTACTTC. This gives the protein CASSMTGPLAKNIQYF. Full variable domain (outside the CDR3, taken from reference TRBV19 and TRBJ2-4): DGGITQSPKYLFRKEGQNVTLSCEQNLNHDAMYWYRQDPGQGLRLIYYSQIVNDFQKGDIAEGYSVSREKKESFPLTVTSAQKNPTAFYLCASSMTGPLAKNIQYFGAGTRLSVL.

This CDR3 is CSVGRGTGRRSNYGYTF. CDR3 DNA sequence: TGCAGCGTCGGAAGGGGGACAGGGAGAAGATCTAACTATGGCTACACCTTC. The chain has TRBV29-1 and TRBJ1-2; TRBD1 aligns across 9 bases. The CDR3 spans 17 residues. The trim removed 6 bases at V and 0 bases at J, leaving 14 bases unmatched. The V gene's germline CDR1 is SQVTM and CDR2 ANQGSEA. Together with reference TRBV29-1 and TRBJ1-2, the CDR3 gives the full variable domain: SAVISQKPSRDICQRGTSLTIQCQVDSQVTMMFWYRQQPGQSLTLIATANQGSEATYESGFVIDKFPISRPNLTFSTLTVSNMSPEDSSIYLCSVGRGTGRRSNYGYTFGSGTRLTVV.

The sample holds one count of this clone. CDR3 region: CASSQDGQGDTQYF. As DNA, the CDR3 is TGCGCCAGCAGCCAAGATGGACAGGGCGATACGCAGTATTTT. V gene TRBV4-3 combines with J gene TRBJ2-3; TRBD1 matches at 8 bases. Germline assignment: CDR1 LGHNA and CDR2 YSLEER. The V segment lost 0 bases and the J segment 6 bases; nucleotides outside the gene matches: 2. CDR3 size: 14 residues.

The rearrangement uses TRBV18 and TRBJ1-1; 9 positions match TRBD1. This CDR3 contains 16 residues. V lost 3 bases, J lost 4 bases, and 9 bases stayed unmatched. The germline V gene encodes CDR1 KGHSH and CDR2 LQKENI. CDR3 coding DNA: TGTGCCAGCTCACCCCGGACCGGGACAGGGCCCACTGAAGCTTTCTTT. This translates into CASSPRTGTGPTEAFF. The full variable domain, completed using reference TRBV18 and TRBJ1-1, is NAGVMQNPRHLVRRRGQEARLRCSPMKGHSHVYWYRQLPEEGLKFMVYLQKENIIDESGMPKERFSAEFPKEGPSILRIQQVVRGDSAAYFCASSPRTGTGPTEAFFGQGTRLTVV.

The chain uses TRBV5-1 and TRBJ2-1; tentative D call: TRBD2 (6 bases). The CDR3 length is 15 residues. Trimming stripped 2 bases from V and 2 bases from J, with 11 bases between. CDR1 SGHRS and CDR2 YFSETQ come from the germline V gene. The CDR3 nucleotides are TGCGCCAGCAGCTTTGGAGGGGTCACCTACAATGAGCAGTTCTTC. This sequence encodes CASSFGGVTYNEQFF.

V usage is TRBV7-2 and J usage is TRBJ2-7, with a tentative D call TRBD1 (6 bases). V lost 5 bases and J 6 bases, leaving 20 bases between the germline ends. The V gene's germline CDR1 is SGHTA and CDR2 FQGNSA. This CDR3 has 15 amino acids. The CDR3, as DNA: TGTGCCAGCAGCCCTGCGGGCCTGGGGGCCCGCGAGCAGTACTTC. Protein: CASSPAGLGAREQYF.

With respect to this clone: At the DNA level, this CDR3 is encoded by other sequences in the same sample as well. The CDR3 sequence: CASSLYRGTEAFF. Written as DNA, the CDR3 is TGTGCCAGCAGTTTATATAGGGGGACTGAAGCTTTCTTT. The chain has TRBV27 and TRBJ1-1; TRBD1 might be the D (6 bases). V was clipped by 1 base and J by 5 bases, with 8 bases between them. CDR1 and CDR2 (germline): MNHEY, SMNVEV (reference sequence). The CDR3 has 13 amino acids.

The chain employs TRBV29-1 and TRBJ2-1; maybe TRBD1 (6 bases). CDR3 length equals 13 residues. Germline CDR1 and CDR2: SQVTM and ANQGSEA. Trimming pared 8 bases from V and 3 bases from J, leaving 14 bases between. This CDR3 is CSLRGFGYNEQFF. The CDR3 bases are TGCAGCCTAAGGGGGTTTGGCTACAATGAGCAGTTCTTC.

V gene TRBV7-9 combines with J gene TRBJ2-1; D is perhaps TRBD2 (5 bases). Trimming cost V 5 bases and J 8 bases, with 19 bases left between them. The CDR3 is 15 residues long. Germline-derived CDR1 and CDR2 are SEHNR and FQNEAQ (reference sequence). CDR3 protein: CASSPWARDFDEQFF. The CDR3 DNA reads TGTGCCAGCAGCCCGTGGGCTCGGGATTTCGATGAGCAGTTCTTC.

The chain joins TRBV28 to TRBJ2-5, with D perhaps matching TRBD1 (5 bases). The CDR3 spans 15 residues. Deletions cut 3 bases from V and 5 bases from J, with 16 bases between. The germline gives CDR1 MDHEN, CDR2 SYDVKM. CDR3 residues: CASSLGGADRETQYF. The CDR3 nucleotides read TGTGCCAGCAGTTTGGGTGGGGCCGATAGGGAGACCCAGTACTTC. Using reference TRBV28 and TRBJ2-5 for the parts outside the CDR3, the full variable domain is DVKVTQSSRYLVKRTGEKVFLECVQDMDHENMFWYRQDPGLGLRLIYFSYDVKMKEKGDIPEGYSVSREKKERFSLILESASTNQTSMYLCASSLGGADRETQYFGPGTRLLVL.

V usage is TRBV11-2 and J usage is TRBJ1-4; 10 bases line up with TRBD1. Trimming removed 5 bases from V and 4 bases from J; junction bases left unmatched: 4. Germline-derived CDR1 and CDR2 are SGHAT and FQNNGV. The CDR3 spans 15 residues. CDR3 DNA sequence: TGTGCCAGCAGCCGGGGGACAGGGGTTAATGAAAAACTGTTTTTT. As protein: CASSRGTGVNEKLFF.

The chain couples TRBV5-1 to TRBJ2-5, with 7 nucleotides matching TRBD2. The CDR3 length is 14 residues. CDR1 is SGHRS, CDR2 YFSETQ, per germline. J gave up 5 bases and V 4 bases, and 8 bases lay outside the gene matches. CDR3 region: CASSPTGGWETQYF. The CDR3 DNA is TGCGCCAGCAGCCCCACGGGGGGTTGGGAGACCCAGTACTTC.

The chain combines TRBV30 with TRBJ2-7; D may be TRBD1 (5 bases). Trimming pared 0 bases from V and 9 bases from J, leaving 9 bases between. The CDR3 spans 11 residues. Germline-derived CDR1 and CDR2 are GTSNPN and SVGIG (reference sequence). The CDR3 here is CAWSVGVAQYF. The CDR3 region has the DNA TGTGCCTGGAGTGTAGGGGTAGCGCAGTACTTC. Supplemented by reference TRBV30 and TRBJ2-7, the full variable domain reads SQTIHQWPATLVQPVGSPLSLECTVEGTSNPNLYWYRQAAGRGLQLLFYSVGIGQISSEVPQNLSASRPQDRQFILSSKKLLLSDSGFYLCAWSVGVAQYFGPGTRLTVT.

The J gene is TRBJ1-1, the V gene TRBV11-2, with D possibly TRBD1 on 6 matching bases. This CDR3 has 15 amino acids. V lost 3 bases, J lost 0 bases, and 11 bases lay in between. Germline lookup yields CDR1 SGHAT and CDR2 FQNNGV. The CDR3 DNA is TGTGCCAGCAGCTTTCAGGGGAGCATGAACACTGAAGCTTTCTTT. Translating gives CASSFQGSMNTEAFF.

This sequence joins TRBV6-1 and TRBJ2-5; TRBD2 matches 7 bases. There are 16 residues in the CDR3. Losses at the gene ends were 2 bases for V and 3 bases for J; bases not matched to a gene: 9. The V gene's germline CDR1 is MNHNS and CDR2 SASEGT. The CDR3 nucleotides are TGTGCCAGCAGTGAAACCTCTGGCGGGGGAAAAGAGACCCAGTACTTC. Translated: CASSETSGGGKETQYF.

The chain carries TRBV5-1 and TRBJ1-1; 8 bases agree with TRBD1. V was pared by 4 bases and J by 6 bases, with 11 bases of the junction left unmatched. This CDR3 spans 15 amino acids. Looked up from germline, CDR1 is SGHRS and CDR2 is YFSETQ. Written as DNA, the CDR3 is TGCGCCAGCAGCCAAACGACAGGGGTTGGGGCTGAAGCTTTCTTT. Protein product: CASSQTTGVGAEAFF.

This clone appeared a single time. The CDR3 sequence: CASSQGYSGLSGNTIYF. The CDR3 nucleotides are TGTGCCAGCAGCCAAGGATACAGCGGACTCTCTGGAAACACCATATATTTT. This chain uses TRBV3-1 (or the pseudogene TRBV3-2) with TRBJ1-3; D is unresolved. The CDR3 runs to 17 residues. The V end lost 1 base, the J end lost 0 bases, and 13 bases lay between the germline ends. CDR1 LGHDT and CDR2 YNNKEL come from the germline V gene (reference sequence).

The V gene is TRBV6-6, the J gene TRBJ1-2; maybe TRBD1 (5 bases). Trimming took 2 bases from V and 6 from J, leaving 10 bases between them. Germline V gives CDR1 MNHNY, CDR2 SVGAGI (reference sequence). This CDR3 region has 13 residues. The CDR3 DNA reads as TGTGCCAGCAGTTACGGGGCTTGGAATGGCTACACCTTC. Translated, it gives CASSYGAWNGYTF.

The chain has TRBV9 and TRBJ1-1, with TRBD1 identical over 7 bases. This CDR3 has 13 residues. V lost 4 bases, J lost 4 bases, and 4 bases stayed unmatched. Germline-derived CDR1 and CDR2 are SGDLS and YYNGEE. The CDR3 here is CASSPRQGTEAFF. The CDR3 nucleotides read TGTGCCAGCAGCCCCAGACAGGGCACTGAAGCTTTCTTT.

This rearrangement joins TRBV7-2 to TRBJ1-2; a possible D gene is TRBD1 (6 bases). In germline, CDR1 is SGHTA, CDR2 FQGNSA. Trimming stripped 5 bases from V and 2 bases from J, with 12 bases between. This CDR3 is built from 14 residues. The DNA for the CDR3 is TGTGCCAGCAGCCCGGACAGAAGCAACTATGGCTACACCTTC. It yields the protein CASSPDRSNYGYTF.

V and J are TRBV12-5 and TRBJ2-5; TRBD2 might be the D (7 bases). The CDR3 spans 20 residues. Trimming shortened V by 6 bases and J by 4 bases, and 33 bases separated the two germline ends. The germline V gene encodes CDR1 LGHNT and CDR2 FRNRAP. CDR3 sequence: CASGIPPSRLGGRGPETQYF. In nucleotides, the CDR3 is TGTGCTAGTGGCATTCCCCCAAGTCGACTGGGGGGGCGCGGACCAGAGACCCAGTACTTC.

The chain employs TRBV19 and TRBJ2-2; D gene ambiguous. There are 14 residues in the CDR3. V was shortened by 3 bases and J by 3 bases, with 8 bases between the two germline ends. The germline gives CDR1 LNHDA, CDR2 SQIVND (reference sequence). The CDR3 region is CASSIGEDTGELFF. CDR3 nucleotides: TGTGCCAGTAGTATCGGAGAGGACACCGGGGAGCTGTTTTTT. Together with reference TRBV19 and TRBJ2-2, the CDR3 gives the full variable domain: DGGITQSPKYLFRKEGQNVTLSCEQNLNHDAMYWYRQDPGQGLRLIYYSQIVNDFQKGDIAEGYSVSREKKESFPLTVTSAQKNPTAFYLCASSIGEDTGELFFGEGSRLTVL.

The V call is TRBV5-4, the J call TRBJ2-7; D might be TRBD1 (5 bases). The CDR3 is 13 residues long. V gave up 4 bases and J gave up 1 base, with 9 bases separating them. The germline CDR1 and CDR2 sequences are SGHNT and YYREEE (reference sequence). The CDR3 is CASSIQESYEQYF. The CDR3 coding sequence is TGTGCCAGCAGCATACAGGAGTCCTACGAGCAGTACTTC.